This T cell receptor beta chain was captured in a study of control samples from healthy donors and cancer patients. The assay was immunoSEQ multiplex PCR, and TCRdb's table has in-frame clones only and misses some. The sample includes 80,000 to 85,000 clones, roughly 84% seen only once; the top ten take more than 5.5%. As for this clone: Other DNA sequences from this sample encode an identical CDR3 as well.

The receptor was isolated from a woman between 45 and 65 years old in good health. Sequenced sample: blood.

The CDR3: CASSGGYYGYTF. In nucleotides, the CDR3 is TGTGCCAGCAGCGGGGGATACTATGGCTACACCTTC. J is TRBJ1-2 and V is TRBV12-3 or TRBV12-4; a possible D gene is TRBD1 (5 bases). The CDR3 sequence is 12 residues long. V was pared by 6 bases and J by 3 bases, with 8 bases between.